Below are 25 T cell receptor beta chains sequenced from a single sample in a study of CD8+ T cells in alopecia areata. The authors extracted RNA and reverse transcribed it into cDNA as the sequencing template. Generated by immunoSEQ multiplex PCR, the TCRdb table keeps only in-frame clones and is missing some. The sample lists 150,000 to 200,000 clones, about 63% occurring once. This sample comprised CD4+ T cells sorted from blood, obtained at week 0. The origin of the receptors is a human donor with alopecia areata.

The V call is TRBV2, the J call TRBJ1-1, with 7 bases fitting TRBD1. This CDR3 has 15 residues. The V and J ends lost 3 bases and 4 bases, in that order; junction bases with no gene match: 8. The germline CDR1 and CDR2 sequences are SNHLY and FYNNEI. CDR3 in amino acids: CASSEGRTGVTEAFF. The CDR3 DNA is TGTGCCAGCAGTGAGGGCCGTACAGGGGTCACTGAAGCTTTCTTT.

This sequence joins TRBV11-3 and TRBJ1-2, with D perhaps TRBD1 (6 bases). V lost 5 bases to trimming and J lost 5 bases, with 12 bases between them. The germline V gene has CDR1 SGHNT and CDR2 YENEEA. The CDR3 contains 13 residues. CDR3 sequence: CASSTRDTYGYTF. The CDR3 nucleotides are TGTGCCAGCAGCACCCGGGACACGTATGGCTACACCTTC.

This clone showed up just a few times. The rearrangement links TRBV5-1 to TRBJ2-3; D gene unclear. Trimming took 4 bases from V and 0 from J, leaving 0 bases between them. Germline V lookup: CDR1 SGHRS, CDR2 YFSETQ. This CDR3 contains 11 residues. CDR3 nucleotide sequence: TGCGCCAGCAGCAGCACAGATACGCAGTATTTT. It codes for CASSSTDTQYF.

The chain combines TRBV15 with TRBJ2-3, with D possibly matching TRBD1 (6 bases). The CDR3 runs 14 residues. Trimming stripped 1 base from V and 2 bases from J, with 7 bases between. CDR1 is LNHNV, CDR2 YYDKDF, per germline (reference sequence). The CDR3 is CATSRGGHTDTQYF. For the CDR3, the DNA is TGTGCCACCAGCAGAGGGGGACACACAGATACGCAGTATTTT.

V gene TRBV30 combines with J gene TRBJ1-1, with TRBD1 matching over 7 bases. There are 13 residues in the CDR3. The V segment lost 4 bases and the J segment 0 bases; nucleotides outside the gene matches: 2. CDR1 and CDR2 from the germline V gene are GTSNPN and SVGIG (reference sequence). The CDR3 sequence is CAWTGGMNTEAFF. The DNA of the CDR3 is TGTGCCTGGACAGGGGGGATGAACACTGAAGCTTTCTTT.

The V gene is TRBV5-1, the J gene TRBJ1-1, with D possibly matching TRBD1 (5 bases). The CDR3 loop spans 15 amino acids. CDR1 and CDR2 (germline): SGHRS, YFSETQ. The V end was cut by 4 bases, the J end by 4 bases, with 17 bases between. The CDR3, as DNA: TGCGCCAGCAGCCCGTCCTCGGGGGTCCGCACTGAAGCTTTCTTT. The encoded protein is CASSPSSGVRTEAFF.

The V gene is TRBV30, the J gene TRBJ1-1; a weak D match, TRBD1 (6 bases). V lost 2 bases and J lost 1, with 29 bases in between. Germline CDR1 and CDR2: GTSNPN and SVGIG (reference sequence). The CDR3 spans 20 residues. CDR3 DNA sequence: TGTGCCTGGAGTATACCGGGACACAATACCCTGGACGTAAAGAACACTGAAGCTTTCTTT. This encodes CAWSIPGHNTLDVKNTEAFF.

V is TRBV13 and J is TRBJ1-2, with TRBD1 as a possible D gene (6 bases). Trimming removed 5 bases from V and 3 bases from J, with 7 bases in between. The CDR3 is 12 amino acids. Germline V gene sequence: CDR1 PRHDT, CDR2 FYEKMQ (reference sequence). CDR3 amino acids: CASSRTDYGYTF. The CDR3 DNA is TGTGCCAGCAGCCGGACAGACTATGGCTACACCTTC.

The genes are TRBV5-6 and TRBJ1-1, with no clear D. Germline assignment: CDR1 SGHDT and CDR2 YYEEEE. V was clipped by 3 bases and J by 3 bases, with 15 bases between them. There are 15 residues in the CDR3. The CDR3 loop reads CASSSWALSDTEAFF. CDR3 sequence (DNA): TGTGCCAGCAGCTCATGGGCCCTAAGCGACACTGAAGCTTTCTTT.

In its sample, this clone was seen a few times. This CDR3 reads CASSQEYDNQPQHF. CDR3 in DNA: TGTGCCAGCAGCCAAGAATACGACAATCAGCCCCAGCATTTT. The V gene is TRBV14, the J gene TRBJ1-5; D gene ambiguous. Germline CDR1 is SGHDN and CDR2 is FVKESK. There are 14 residues in the CDR3. Trimming removed 0 bases at V and 3 bases at J, with 6 bases between.

This clone came up a few times. V gene TRBV6-6 combines with J gene TRBJ1-4; TRBD1 matches at 10 bases. Germline V gene data show CDR1 as MNHNY and CDR2 as SVGAGI (reference sequence). There are 13 residues in the CDR3. V gave up 6 bases and J gave up 6 bases; unmatched junction bases: 1. CDR3 amino acids: CASRTGGYEKLFF. CDR3 nucleotides: TGTGCCAGCAGGACAGGGGGCTATGAAAAACTGTTTTTT.

The rearrangement uses TRBV5-6 and TRBJ2-5; TRBD1 is a possible D gene (6 bases). This CDR3 has 16 residues. Trimming removed 5 bases at V and 1 base at J, with 18 bases between. CDR1 and CDR2 (germline): SGHDT, YYEEEE. The CDR3 region is CASRPSQGLIQETQYF. The DNA of the CDR3 is TGTGCCAGCAGACCCAGTCAGGGGTTGATCCAAGAGACCCAGTACTTC.

V usage is TRBV30 and J usage is TRBJ1-5; 9 bases fit TRBD1. Germline CDR1 GTSNPN, CDR2 SVGIG (reference sequence). There are 15 residues in the CDR3. V was pared by 0 bases and J by 6 bases, with 6 bases of the junction left unmatched. CDR3 amino acids: CAWSVTGGASQPQHF. CDR3 DNA: TGTGCCTGGAGTGTTACAGGGGGCGCGAGTCAGCCCCAGCATTTT.

This clone appeared a few times. The chain recombines TRBV15 with TRBJ2-1; 7 bases match TRBD2. The CDR3 has 16 amino acids. V shed 0 bases, J shed 7 bases, and the junction held 9 bases outside the gene matches. In germline, CDR1 is LNHNV, CDR2 YYDKDF (reference sequence). CDR3 nucleotides: TGTGCCACCAGCAGAGATCCAGCGGGGATGGGAAATGAGCAGTTCTTC. Protein sequence: CATSRDPAGMGNEQFF.

The V gene is TRBV27, the J gene TRBJ1-5, with 7 bases matching TRBD1. The CDR3 is made up of 14 amino acids. V was clipped by 2 bases and J by 4 bases; unmatched bases: 2. Germline loops: CDR1 MNHEY, CDR2 SMNVEV (reference sequence). The CDR3 nucleotides are TGTGCCAGCAGTTTAGGACAGGTTAATCAGCCCCAGCATTTT. The encoded protein is CASSLGQVNQPQHF.

CDR3 DNA: TGTGCCAGCAGCTTAAAGTATCGGGGGGGCCATGAGCAGTTCTTC. Protein sequence: CASSLKYRGGHEQFF. The V and J genes are TRBV7-9 and TRBJ2-1; 8 bases agree with TRBD2. With 2 bases clipped from V and 8 bases from J, the junction kept 8 bases outside the gene matches. CDR1 and CDR2 (germline): SEHNR, FQNEAQ (reference sequence). The CDR3 runs to 15 residues.

The V and J genes are TRBV29-1 and TRBJ1-2; D unclear. The V end lost 8 bases, the J end lost 3 bases, and 10 bases lay between the germline ends. CDR3 length: 11 amino acids. Germline values: CDR1 SQVTM, CDR2 ANQGSEA. CDR3 loop: CSSPGDYGYTF. The CDR3, as DNA: TGCAGCTCCCCAGGAGACTATGGCTACACCTTC.

The chain combines TRBV30 with TRBJ2-5; 10 bases align to TRBD2. Germline CDR1 reads GTSNPN; CDR2 reads SVGIG (reference sequence). The CDR3 is 14 residues long. V trimming: 5 bases; J trimming: 4 bases; junction bases outside the gene matches: 7. CDR3 region: CAWDQAGGRETQYF. CDR3 bases: TGTGCCTGGGACCAAGCGGGGGGGCGAGAGACCCAGTACTTC.

The rearrangement joins TRBV5-1 to TRBJ2-5; 10 bases match TRBD1. The CDR3 has 16 residues. Germline V gene lookup returns CDR1 SGHRS and CDR2 YFSETQ. V lost 3 bases, J lost 2 bases, and 7 bases stayed unmatched. CDR3 residues: CASSSDRGPIQETQYF. DNA of the CDR3: TGCGCCAGCAGCTCCGACAGGGGGCCTATACAAGAGACCCAGTACTTC.

The chain employs TRBV30 and TRBJ2-5; D is unresolved. V was clipped by 5 bases and J by 4 bases, with 26 bases between them. CDR1 is GTSNPN and CDR2 is SVGIG in the germline V gene (reference sequence). The CDR3 sequence is 17 residues long. The CDR3 bases are TGTGCCTGGGGACCGCTCGAGTCGGGCCAGAATCGAGAGACCCAGTACTTC. Residues: CAWGPLESGQNRETQYF. The full variable domain, with the rest looked up from reference TRBV30 and TRBJ2-5, is SQTIHQWPATLVQPVGSPLSLECTVEGTSNPNLYWYRQAAGRGLQLLFYSVGIGQISSEVPQNLSASRPQDRQFILSSKKLLLSDSGFYLCAWGPLESGQNRETQYFGPGTRLLVL.

The genes are TRBV27 and TRBJ2-3; 10 bases match TRBD2. Per the germline V gene, CDR1 is MNHEY and CDR2 is SMNVEV (reference sequence). CDR3 size: 15 residues. Trimming took 6 bases from V and 7 from J; bases not matched to a gene: 10. The chain's CDR3 is CASRPVGTSAYTQYF. CDR3 in DNA: TGTGCCAGCAGACCCGTCGGGACTAGCGCATATACGCAGTATTTT.

V gene TRBV5-1 combines with J gene TRBJ1-2; no reliable D call. The V gene lost 4 bases and the J gene lost 9 bases, with 16 bases spanning the gap. This CDR3 is built from 13 residues. The germline CDR1 and CDR2 sequences are SGHRS and YFSETQ. CDR3 loop: CASSGSERNSYTF. In DNA, the CDR3 is TGCGCCAGCAGCGGCAGCGAAAGGAATAGCTACACCTTC.

The chain recombines TRBV2 with TRBJ2-2; D is unresolved. Trimming cost V 4 bases and J 1 base, with 7 bases left between them. The CDR3 spans 14 residues. The germline V gene has CDR1 SNHLY and CDR2 FYNNEI. This CDR3 is CASSGSGNTGELFF. The CDR3 nucleotides read TGTGCCAGCAGTGGATCCGGGAACACCGGGGAGCTGTTTTTT.

J is TRBJ2-5 and V is TRBV10-3; 9 bases are shared with TRBD2. Germline assignment: CDR1 ENHRY and CDR2 SYGVKD. The length of the CDR3 is 15 residues. J lost 2 bases, V lost 7 bases, and 8 bases had no gene match. The CDR3 DNA follows: TGTGCCATCACTCGTGGACTAGCGAGTCAAGAGACCCAGTACTTC. As protein: CAITRGLASQETQYF.

This clone has a single count. Within the sample, other DNA sequences also encode this same CDR3. The rearrangement links TRBV29-1 to TRBJ1-1; the D is unclear. The V end was cut by 4 bases, the J end by 0 bases, with 9 bases between. CDR1 is SQVTM, CDR2 ANQGSEA, per germline. CDR3 length: 13 residues. CDR3 residues: CSVARVLNTEAFF. CDR3 in DNA: TGCAGCGTTGCTCGGGTGTTGAACACTGAAGCTTTCTTT.